The rows below give T cell receptor beta chains drawn from one sample of a study of blood T cell repertoires in COVID-19. Libraries were prepared by immunoSEQ multiplex PCR; TCRdb keeps only in-frame clonotypes and omits some of them. The data show about 210,000 clones, roughly 82% seen once. The source material was peripheral blood. The receptors were gathered from a man aged 50-60 years with active or convalescent COVID-19. Each CDR3 is given with its conserved first and last residue. D genes are given only for firm matches. Clone size is stated in some rows and not others, as once, few, many or a class when expanded.

J: TRBJ2-1; V: TRBV7-3; size: .; D: .; CDR3: CASSLSGALPYNEQFF; DNA: TGTGCCAGCAGCTTGAGTGGGGCCCTCCCCTACAATGAGCAGTTCTTC
J: TRBJ1-2; V: TRBV28; size: .; D: TRBD1; CDR3: CASSATGGADGYTF; DNA: TGTGCCAGCAGTGCCACAGGGGGCGCAGATGGCTACACCTTC
J: TRBJ2-2; V: TRBV7-6; size: .; D: TRBD1; CDR3: CASSGPTGTTGELFF; DNA: TGTGCCAGCAGCGGCCCGACAGGGACCACCGGGGAGCTGTTTTTT
J: TRBJ2-7; V: TRBV5-5; size: .; D: .; CDR3: CASSLLPIDDYEQYF; DNA: TGTGCCAGCAGCTTGCTCCCCATAGATGACTACGAGCAGTACTTC
J: TRBJ1-5; V: TRBV7-9; size: few; D: .; CDR3: CASARSQGEGPQHF; DNA: TGTGCCAGCGCAAGATCACAGGGTGAAGGGCCCCAGCATTTT
J: TRBJ1-5; V: TRBV5-8; size: .; D: .; CDR3: CASSLMGREGQPQHF; DNA: TGTGCCAGCAGCTTAATGGGTCGGGAGGGTCAGCCCCAGCATTTT
J: TRBJ2-5; V: TRBV19; size: .; D: .; CDR3: CASSIRWGPQETQYF; DNA: TGTGCCAGTAGTATCAGGTGGGGCCCTCAAGAGACCCAGTACTTC
J: TRBJ2-5; V: TRBV7-9; size: .; D: .; CDR3: CASSDYQGGGDVQETQYF; DNA: TGTGCCAGCAGCGACTATCAGGGGGGCGGGGACGTACAAGAGACCCAGTACTTC
J: TRBJ2-2; V: TRBV4-1; size: .; D: .; CDR3: CASSPAENTGELFF; DNA: TGCGCCAGCAGCCCCGCGGAGAACACCGGGGAGCTGTTTTTT
J: TRBJ1-4; V: TRBV28; size: .; D: TRBD1; CDR3: CASSFSGQLNEKLFF; DNA: TGTGCCAGCAGTTTTTCGGGACAGTTGAATGAAAAACTGTTTTTT
J: TRBJ1-3; V: TRBV5-1; size: .; D: .; CDR3: CASRLDISGNTIYF; DNA: TGCGCCAGCAGACTCGATATTTCTGGAAACACCATATATTTT
J: TRBJ1-1; V: TRBV19; size: .; D: .; CDR3: CASRMAGRVDTEAFF; DNA: TGTGCCAGTAGAATGGCGGGGAGGGTTGACACTGAAGCTTTCTTT
J: TRBJ1-2; V: TRBV27; size: .; D: .; CDR3: CASSYTGTTNYGYTF; DNA: TGTGCCAGCAGTTATACAGGGACTACAAACTATGGCTACACCTTC
J: TRBJ2-2; V: TRBV5-1; size: .; D: TRBD2; CDR3: CASSLDGRDTGELFF; DNA: TGCGCCAGCAGCTTGGACGGGAGGGACACCGGGGAGCTGTTTTTT
J: TRBJ1-4; V: TRBV2; size: .; D: TRBD1; CDR3: CASSDPRTGGSEKLFF; DNA: TGTGCCAGCAGTGATCCCCGGACAGGGGGCAGCGAAAAACTGTTTTTT
J: TRBJ1-4; V: TRBV7-9; size: .; D: TRBD1; CDR3: CASSRQGAISNEKLFF; DNA: TGTGCCAGCAGCCGTCAGGGGGCAATATCTAATGAAAAACTGTTTTTT
J: TRBJ2-5; V: TRBV28; size: .; D: TRBD2; CDR3: CASRSRSLAGGQETQYF; DNA: TGTGCCAGCAGGTCCCGGAGTCTAGCGGGAGGCCAAGAGACCCAGTACTTC
J: TRBJ2-2; V: TRBV7-2; size: .; D: TRBD1; CDR3: CASSPRDRGSGELFF; DNA: TGTGCCAGCAGCCCCCGGGACAGGGGTTCCGGGGAGCTGTTTTTT
J: TRBJ1-2; V: TRBV7-9; size: .; D: .; CDR3: CASSLQGTDGYTF; DNA: TGTGCCAGCAGCTTGCAGGGCACGGATGGCTACACCTTC
J: TRBJ1-6; V: TRBV6-2/TRBV6-3; size: .; D: TRBD1; CDR3: CASSPRQGFGSPLHF; DNA: TGTGCCAGCAGCCCACGACAGGGGTTTGGTTCACCCCTCCACTTT
J: TRBJ2-1; V: TRBV9; size: .; D: TRBD1; CDR3: CASSVGTGALNEQFF; DNA: TGTGCCAGCAGCGTAGGGACAGGGGCCCTCAATGAGCAGTTCTTC
J: TRBJ1-1; V: TRBV19; size: .; D: .; CDR3: CASSFGLGVSTEAFF; DNA: TGTGCCAGTAGCTTTGGACTGGGCGTGTCCACTGAAGCTTTCTTT
J: TRBJ1-2; V: TRBV19; size: .; D: .; CDR3: CASSIQYGYTF; DNA: TGTGCCAGTAGTATTCAGTATGGCTACACCTTC
J: TRBJ1-2; V: TRBV18; size: .; D: .; CDR3: CASSLSRQFNYGYTF; DNA: TGTGCCAGCTCACTATCGCGGCAGTTTAACTATGGCTACACCTTC
J: TRBJ2-7; V: TRBV10-1; size: once; D: .; CDR3: CASSKDPRQATYEQYF; DNA: TGCGCCAGCAGCAAGGACCCTAGACAGGCTACCTACGAGCAGTACTTC
J: TRBJ2-3; V: TRBV28; size: .; D: TRBD2; CDR3: CASRSSLAGGGDTQYF; DNA: TGTGCCAGCAGATCCTCCTTAGCGGGGGGCGGAGATACGCAGTATTTT
J: TRBJ2-7; V: TRBV27; size: few; D: TRBD2; CDR3: CASSLGLAGVGEQYF; DNA: TGTGCCAGCAGTTTAGGTCTAGCGGGAGTGGGGGAGCAGTACTTC
J: TRBJ1-6; V: TRBV7-9; size: .; D: .; CDR3: CASSLGSSYNSPLHF; DNA: TGTGCCAGCAGCTTGGGGAGCTCCTATAATTCACCCCTCCACTTT
J: TRBJ1-4; V: TRBV2; size: .; D: .; CDR3: CASSEGQTLDEKLFF; DNA: TGTGCCAGCAGTGAAGGGCAGACGCTAGATGAAAAACTGTTTTTT
J: TRBJ2-2; V: TRBV10-3; size: few; D: TRBD2; CDR3: CAISESKASGSTGELFF; DNA: TGTGCCATCAGTGAGTCGAAGGCTAGCGGGAGCACCGGGGAGCTGTTTTTT
J: TRBJ2-1; V: TRBV27; size: .; D: .; CDR3: CASTPVGANPEQFF; DNA: TGTGCCAGCACCCCGGTAGGGGCAAACCCTGAGCAGTTCTTC
J: TRBJ2-5; V: TRBV5-1; size: .; D: TRBD2; CDR3: CASSSTSIAGGPKTQYF; DNA: TGCGCCAGCAGCTCCACATCAATAGCGGGGGGGCCGAAGACCCAGTACTTC
J: TRBJ2-3; V: TRBV10-2; size: once; D: TRBD2; CDR3: CASSDRGRGTDTQYF; DNA: TGCGCCAGCAGTGATCGTGGGAGGGGCACAGATACGCAGTATTTT
J: TRBJ1-3; V: TRBV5-4; size: .; D: .; CDR3: CASSLYGAGNTIYF; DNA: TGTGCCAGCAGCTTGTACGGGGCTGGAAACACCATATATTTT
J: TRBJ2-5; V: TRBV3-1/TRBV3-2; size: .; D: .; CDR3: CASSQGPGPRGYETQYF; DNA: TGTGCCAGCAGCCAAGGCCCGGGCCCCCGGGGGTACGAGACCCAGTACTTC
J: TRBJ1-1; V: TRBV19; size: few; D: .; CDR3: CASSIITGVGGTEAFF; DNA: TGTGCCAGTAGTATAATTACCGGGGTCGGGGGCACTGAAGCTTTCTTT
J: TRBJ2-7; V: TRBV3-1/TRBV3-2; size: .; D: .; CDR3: CASSQEAWGRPYEQYF; DNA: TGTGCCAGCAGCCAAGAAGCGTGGGGGCGCCCCTACGAGCAGTACTTC
J: TRBJ1-1; V: TRBV12-3/TRBV12-4; size: .; D: .; CDR3: CASSSHRAGEAFF; DNA: TGTGCCAGCAGTTCTCACAGGGCGGGTGAAGCTTTCTTT
J: TRBJ2-3; V: TRBV10-3; size: .; D: .; CDR3: CAIRRTNRDGGSTDTQYF; DNA: TGTGCCATCAGACGAACGAACCGGGACGGGGGTAGCACAGATACGCAGTATTTT
J: TRBJ2-1; V: TRBV7-3; size: .; D: TRBD2; CDR3: CASSLPGLAVEQFF; DNA: TGTGCCAGCAGCTTACCCGGACTAGCGGTTGAGCAGTTCTTC
J: TRBJ1-5; V: TRBV2; size: .; D: TRBD1; CDR3: CASKKTGEGDQPQHF; DNA: TGTGCCAGCAAAAAGACAGGGGAGGGGGATCAGCCCCAGCATTTT
J: TRBJ2-2; V: TRBV9; size: once; D: TRBD1; CDR3: CASSVSSGTGARTGELFF; DNA: TGTGCCAGCAGCGTGAGCTCCGGGACAGGGGCGCGGACCGGGGAGCTGTTTTTT
J: TRBJ1-5; V: TRBV6-5; size: few; D: .; CDR3: CASSYGQSNQPQHF; DNA: TGTGCCAGCAGTTACGGGCAGAGCAATCAGCCCCAGCATTTT
J: TRBJ2-2; V: TRBV4-3; size: .; D: .; CDR3: CASPTGSFGELFF; DNA: TGCGCCAGCCCTACCGGGAGTTTCGGGGAGCTGTTTTTT
J: TRBJ1-2; V: TRBV6-5; size: .; D: .; CDR3: CASSYLRGTNYGYTF; DNA: TGTGCCAGCAGTTACCTAAGGGGGACTAACTATGGCTACACCTTC
J: TRBJ2-2; V: TRBV10-3; size: .; D: TRBD2; CDR3: CAIRGTSGSNTGELFF; DNA: TGTGCCATCAGAGGGACTAGCGGGTCGAACACCGGGGAGCTGTTTTTT
J: TRBJ2-1; V: TRBV5-1; size: once; D: .; CDR3: CASSLVDSPYNEQFF; DNA: TGCGCCAGCAGCTTGGTAGACAGTCCCTACAATGAGCAGTTCTTC
J: TRBJ2-1; V: TRBV5-1; size: .; D: TRBD2; CDR3: CASSPILAGGYNEQFF; DNA: TGCGCCAGCAGCCCCATACTAGCGGGAGGGTACAATGAGCAGTTCTTC
J: TRBJ2-5; V: TRBV23-1; size: .; D: .; CDR3: CASSCQALYF; DNA: TGCGCCAGCAGTTGCCAGGCCCTGTACTTC
J: TRBJ2-5; V: TRBV7-8; size: .; D: .; CDR3: CASSRGRVQETQYF; DNA: TGTGCCAGCAGCCGGGGTCGGGTACAAGAGACCCAGTACTTC
J: TRBJ2-5; V: TRBV23-1; size: .; D: .; CDR3: CASSQCPGIQETQYF; DNA: TGCGCCAGCAGTCAATGTCCAGGGATACAAGAGACCCAGTACTTC